This T cell receptor (beta chain) was found in a study of cytomegalovirus exposure and HLA in healthy donors. V lost 3 bases to trimming and J lost 5 bases; unmatched junction nucleotides: 10. The CDR3 spans 15 residues. Germline-derived CDR1 and CDR2 are SQVTM and ANQGSEA. Primers included in the PCR were 60 Vbeta and 13 Jbeta primers. Profiling relied on immunoSEQ multiplex PCR, and the TCRdb table lists in-frame clones only, not all of them. Among some 150,000 clones listed, about 71% were seen once. Input material: PBMCs. V is TRBV29-1 and J is TRBJ2-5; 9 nucleotides agree with TRBD2. The origin of this receptor is a woman aged 30 to 39 in good health and CMV-seronegative. Here the CDR3 reads CSVDRAGGRGETQYF. The CDR3 DNA is TGCAGCGTTGACCGAGCGGGGGGCCGGGGGGAGACCCAGTACTTC.